A selection of T cell receptor beta chains follows, all from one sample in a study of OX40 agonist ivuxolimab in advanced cancers. The table came from immunoSEQ multiplex PCR; TCRdb's copy has only in-frame clones and leaves some out. The table has 75,000 to 80,000 clones, over 70% seen once; the top ten hold 0.76%. The starting material was CD4+ or CD8+ T cells sorted from blood, obtained in a trial of the OX40 agonist ivuxolimab. Receptors originate from an adult with an advanced solid tumor such as melanoma, head and neck, liver or kidney cancer. Both conserved end residues are part of each CDR3. The order of the fields is J gene, clone size, V gene, D gene, CDR3 DNA, CDR3 protein. A D gene is named only where the DNA matches it firmly. Clone size is given for some rows only: seen once, a few or many times, or a class if the clone is expanded.

J gene: TRBJ1-5; clone size: NA; V gene: TRBV7-6; D gene: NA; CDR3 DNA: TGTGCCAGCAGCGGCAACAATCAGCCCCAGCATTTT; CDR3 protein: CASSGNNQPQHF
J gene: TRBJ2-1; clone size: NA; V gene: TRBV29-1; D gene: NA; CDR3 DNA: TGCAGCGTTCTACCGGGACCCTATACTTACAATGAGCAGTTCTTC; CDR3 protein: CSVLPGPYTYNEQFF
J gene: TRBJ1-6; clone size: NA; V gene: TRBV7-2; D gene: NA; CDR3 DNA: TGTGCCAGCAGCTTAAGGACTCCTGAGGCCAATTCACCCCTCCACTTT; CDR3 protein: CASSLRTPEANSPLHF
J gene: TRBJ2-7; clone size: once; V gene: TRBV6-5; D gene: NA; CDR3 DNA: TGTGCCAGCAGTTACTCGGCTAGGGGGGACTACGAGCAGTACTTC; CDR3 protein: CASSYSARGDYEQYF
J gene: TRBJ1-2; clone size: NA; V gene: TRBV6-5; D gene: NA; CDR3 DNA: TGTGCCAGCAGCGCAGGGTTAAACTATGGCTACACCTTC; CDR3 protein: CASSAGLNYGYTF
J gene: TRBJ1-2; clone size: few; V gene: TRBV27; D gene: TRBD1; CDR3 DNA: TGTGCCAGCAGTTCATGGGACAGGGATGGCTACACCTTC; CDR3 protein: CASSSWDRDGYTF
J gene: TRBJ2-5; clone size: NA; V gene: TRBV10-3; D gene: NA; CDR3 DNA: TGTGCCATCAGTGAGCTAGGGTCGGAGACCCAGTACTTC; CDR3 protein: CAISELGSETQYF
J gene: TRBJ2-1; clone size: NA; V gene: TRBV11-2; D gene: NA; CDR3 DNA: TGTGCCAGCAGCTTACCGGGAGTCTCCTACAATGAGCAGTTCTTC; CDR3 protein: CASSLPGVSYNEQFF
J gene: TRBJ2-7; clone size: NA; V gene: TRBV30; D gene: NA; CDR3 DNA: TGTGCCTGGAGCGAACAGCCCTACGAGCAGTACTTC; CDR3 protein: CAWSEQPYEQYF
J gene: TRBJ2-4; clone size: few; V gene: TRBV7-8; D gene: TRBD2; CDR3 DNA: TGTGCCAGCAGCTCTAGCGGGGGGTACCCCAAAAACATTCAGTACTTC; CDR3 protein: CASSSSGGYPKNIQYF
J gene: TRBJ1-5; clone size: NA; V gene: TRBV6-6; D gene: TRBD1; CDR3 DNA: TGTGCCAGCAGTTATCAGACAGGGAATAGCAATCAGCCCCAGCATTTT; CDR3 protein: CASSYQTGNSNQPQHF
J gene: TRBJ1-1; clone size: NA; V gene: TRBV4-1; D gene: TRBD1; CDR3 DNA: TGCGCCAGCAGCCAACCGGACAGGGCCATGAGTGAAGCTTTCTTT; CDR3 protein: CASSQPDRAMSEAFF
J gene: TRBJ2-1; clone size: NA; V gene: TRBV10-3; D gene: TRBD1; CDR3 DNA: TGTGCCATCGAAGGGAGACAGGGGACTTACAATGAGCAGTTCTTC; CDR3 protein: CAIEGRQGTYNEQFF
J gene: TRBJ1-4; clone size: NA; V gene: TRBV5-1; D gene: TRBD1; CDR3 DNA: TGCGCCAGCACCCAAACCGGGACAGGGAGGGAAAAACTGTTTTTT; CDR3 protein: CASTQTGTGREKLFF
J gene: TRBJ1-2; clone size: NA; V gene: TRBV4-1; D gene: NA; CDR3 DNA: TGCGCCAGCAGCCAAAGCCAGGGGAACTATGGCTACACCTTC; CDR3 protein: CASSQSQGNYGYTF
J gene: TRBJ1-5; clone size: NA; V gene: TRBV6-6; D gene: TRBD1; CDR3 DNA: TGTGCCAGCAGGGGACAGGGGACAGACAATCAGCCCCAGCATTTT; CDR3 protein: CASRGQGTDNQPQHF
J gene: TRBJ2-4; clone size: NA; V gene: TRBV11-2; D gene: NA; CDR3 DNA: TGTGCCAGCAGCTTAGTTGCGGGGCCAAAAAACATTCAGTACTTC; CDR3 protein: CASSLVAGPKNIQYF